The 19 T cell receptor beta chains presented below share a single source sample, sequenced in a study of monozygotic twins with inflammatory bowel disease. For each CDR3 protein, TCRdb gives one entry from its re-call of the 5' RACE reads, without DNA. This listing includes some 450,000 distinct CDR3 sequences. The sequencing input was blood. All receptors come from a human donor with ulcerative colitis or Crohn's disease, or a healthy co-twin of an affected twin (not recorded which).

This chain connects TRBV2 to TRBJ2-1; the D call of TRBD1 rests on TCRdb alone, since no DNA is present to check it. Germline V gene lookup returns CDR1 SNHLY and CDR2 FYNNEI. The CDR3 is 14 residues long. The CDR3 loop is CASSEVTGGNEQFF.

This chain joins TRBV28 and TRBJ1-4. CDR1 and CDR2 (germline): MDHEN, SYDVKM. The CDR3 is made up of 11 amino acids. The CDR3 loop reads CAGGRSEKLFF.

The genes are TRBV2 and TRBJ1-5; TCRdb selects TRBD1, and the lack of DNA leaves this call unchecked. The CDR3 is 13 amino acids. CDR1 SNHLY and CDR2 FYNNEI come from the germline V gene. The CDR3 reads CASSDLREQPQHF.

CDR3 sequence reads: CASSRTSGSNQVYNEQFF. The chain employs TRBV12-3 or TRBV12-4 and TRBJ2-1; TCRdb's D call of TRBD2 is untestable without DNA. The CDR3 covers 18 residues.

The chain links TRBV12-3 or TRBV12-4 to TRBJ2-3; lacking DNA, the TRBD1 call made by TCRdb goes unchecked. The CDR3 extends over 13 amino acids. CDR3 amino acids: CASSRGITDTQYF.

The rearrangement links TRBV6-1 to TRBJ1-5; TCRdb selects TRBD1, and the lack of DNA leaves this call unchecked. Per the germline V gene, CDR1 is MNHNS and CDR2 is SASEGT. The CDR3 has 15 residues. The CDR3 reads CASGGTGVGNQPQHF.

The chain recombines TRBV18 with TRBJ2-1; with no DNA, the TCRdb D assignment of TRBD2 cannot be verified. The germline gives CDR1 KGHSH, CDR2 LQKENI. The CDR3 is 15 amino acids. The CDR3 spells CASSPGTGGNNEQFF.

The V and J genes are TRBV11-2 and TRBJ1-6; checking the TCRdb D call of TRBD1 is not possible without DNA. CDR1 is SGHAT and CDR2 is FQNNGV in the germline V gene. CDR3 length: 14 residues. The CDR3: CASSLLVGGSPLHF.

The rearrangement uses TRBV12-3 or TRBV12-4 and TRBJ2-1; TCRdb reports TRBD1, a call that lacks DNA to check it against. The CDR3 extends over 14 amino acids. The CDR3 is CASSGQGGYNEQFF.

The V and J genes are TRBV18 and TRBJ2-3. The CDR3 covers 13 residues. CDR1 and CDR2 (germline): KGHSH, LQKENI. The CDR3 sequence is CASSQSKGDTQYF. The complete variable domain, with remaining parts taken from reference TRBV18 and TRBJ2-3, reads NAGVMQNPRHLVRRRGQEARLRCSPMKGHSHVYWYRQLPEEGLKFMVYLQKENIIDESGMPKERFSAEFPKEGPSILRIQQVVRGDSAAYFCASSQSKGDTQYFGPGTRLTVL.

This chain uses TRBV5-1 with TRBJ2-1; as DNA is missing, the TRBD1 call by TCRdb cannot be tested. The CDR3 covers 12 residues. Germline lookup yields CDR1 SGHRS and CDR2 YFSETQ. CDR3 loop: CASSLGPPRVIF.

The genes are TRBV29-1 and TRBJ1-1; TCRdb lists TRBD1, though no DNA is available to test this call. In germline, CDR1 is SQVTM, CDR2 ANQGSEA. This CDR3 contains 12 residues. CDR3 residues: CSAHDPGGPAFF.

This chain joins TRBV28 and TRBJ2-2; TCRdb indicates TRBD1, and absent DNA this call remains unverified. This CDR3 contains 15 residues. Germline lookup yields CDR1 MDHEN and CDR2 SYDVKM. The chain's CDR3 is CASGAGELGAGELFF.

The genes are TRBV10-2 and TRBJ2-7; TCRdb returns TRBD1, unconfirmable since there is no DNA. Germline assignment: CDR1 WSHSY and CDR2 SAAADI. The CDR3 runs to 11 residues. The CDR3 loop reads CASSPDSFQYF.

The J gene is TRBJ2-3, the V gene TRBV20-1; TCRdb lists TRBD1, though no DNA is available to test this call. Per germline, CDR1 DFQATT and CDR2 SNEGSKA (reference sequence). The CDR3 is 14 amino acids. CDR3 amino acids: CSGQEDTSTDTQYF.

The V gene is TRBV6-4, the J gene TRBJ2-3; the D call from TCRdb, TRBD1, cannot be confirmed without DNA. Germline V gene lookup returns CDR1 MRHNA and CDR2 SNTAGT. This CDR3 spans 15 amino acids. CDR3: CASSIQGASTDTQYF.

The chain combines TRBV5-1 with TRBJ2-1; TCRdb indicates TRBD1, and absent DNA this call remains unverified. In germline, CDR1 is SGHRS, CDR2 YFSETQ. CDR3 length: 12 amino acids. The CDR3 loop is CASSYLGREQFF.

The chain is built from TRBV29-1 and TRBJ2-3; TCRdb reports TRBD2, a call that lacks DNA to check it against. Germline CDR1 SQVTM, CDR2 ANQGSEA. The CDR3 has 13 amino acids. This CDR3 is CSVLRDTTDTRYF.

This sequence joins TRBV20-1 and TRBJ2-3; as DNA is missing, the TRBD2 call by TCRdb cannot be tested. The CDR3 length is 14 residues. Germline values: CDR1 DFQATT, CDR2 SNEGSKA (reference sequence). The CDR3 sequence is CSRQSRGDADTQYF.